This T cell receptor beta chain originates from a study of T cells in localized non-small cell lung cancer. Trimming removed 0 bases at V and 5 bases at J, with 14 bases between. CDR1 and CDR2 from the germline V gene are SGHRS and YFSETQ. The length of the CDR3 is 15 residues. Only in-frame clones appear in the TCRdb table, and some are missing; sequencing was by immunoSEQ multiplex PCR. Counted here are roughly 70,000 clones, roughly nine tenths occurring once; the ten biggest clones make up 21%. General study results and limits: Longer survival (overall) was linked to higher T cell density in blood. Heterogeneity remains possible because sequencing was limited to only one tumor region. Median detection of top 100 tumor clones in adjacent lung was around 57 clones. Tumor showed lower T cell clonality than uninvolved adjacent lung, where it was highest.

As regards this clone: Antigen: not known.

The TCR sequence derives from a male donor aged 60 or over with stage III squamous cell lung carcinoma. The sequencing here drew on peripheral blood, taken before any cancer treatment. V gene TRBV5-1 combines with J gene TRBJ1-2; D remains unclear. The DNA of the CDR3 is TGCGCCAGCAGCTTGGTAGGAGGAGGAATTTATGGCTACACCTTC. It codes for CASSLVGGGIYGYTF.